This T cell receptor beta chain was recorded in a study of long-term antiretroviral therapy in people with HIV. Broader study findings: Across all time points, the repertoire was dominated by clones that expanded before ART.

The content of samples before DNA extraction was about 0.95-10 million cryopreserved PBMC. As regards this clone: What it binds is unknown.

The assay used was immunoSEQ (version v3.0), run at survey level. Assay: immunoSEQ multiplex PCR; the TCRdb copy retains only in-frame clones and omits some. The sample has under 30,000 clones, 79% seen once. Trimming took 4 bases from V and 2 from J; bases not matched to a gene: 3. The CDR3 totals 15 residues. Germline CDR1 reads SNHLY; CDR2 reads FYNNEI. The chain is built from TRBV2 and TRBJ2-5, with 11 bases aligning to TRBD2. Sequencing was performed on unsorted PBMCs, taken 2.1 years after starting antiretroviral therapy. This TCR was recovered from a man under 40 with HIV. The chain's CDR3 is CASSVTSGVQETQYF. CDR3 in DNA: TGTGCCAGCAGTGTGACTAGCGGGGTGCAAGAGACCCAGTACTTC.